This paragraph covers one TCR beta chain sequence. The record originates from a study of blood T cell repertoires in COVID-19. The assay was immunoSEQ multiplex PCR, and TCRdb's table has in-frame clones only and misses some. Among more than 250,000 clones, around 87% were seen once, and the ten largest hold 1%. What was sequenced was peripheral blood. The receptor was isolated from a man between 50 and 59 years old with active or convalescent COVID-19.

The CDR3 is CASSLASGGAPDTQYF. The CDR3 DNA follows: TGCGCCAGCAGCTTGGCTAGCGGGGGGGCCCCAGATACGCAGTATTTT. The rearrangement joins TRBV5-1 to TRBJ2-3; 12 bases match TRBD2. This CDR3 spans 16 amino acids. Germline trimming cut 0 bases from V and 4 bases from J; bases unmatched to any gene: 3. From germline, CDR1 is SGHRS and CDR2 YFSETQ.